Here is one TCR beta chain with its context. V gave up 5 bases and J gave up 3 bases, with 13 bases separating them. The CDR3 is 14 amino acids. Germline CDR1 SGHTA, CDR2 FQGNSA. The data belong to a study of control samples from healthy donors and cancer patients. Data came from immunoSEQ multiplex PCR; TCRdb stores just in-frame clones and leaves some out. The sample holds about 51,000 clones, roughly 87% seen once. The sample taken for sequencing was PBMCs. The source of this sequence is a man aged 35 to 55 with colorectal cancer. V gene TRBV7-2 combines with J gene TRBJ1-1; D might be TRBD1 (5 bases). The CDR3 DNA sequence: TGTGCCAGCAGCCCTCGAGGGGACGACACTGAAGCTTTCTTT. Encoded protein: CASSPRGDDTEAFF.